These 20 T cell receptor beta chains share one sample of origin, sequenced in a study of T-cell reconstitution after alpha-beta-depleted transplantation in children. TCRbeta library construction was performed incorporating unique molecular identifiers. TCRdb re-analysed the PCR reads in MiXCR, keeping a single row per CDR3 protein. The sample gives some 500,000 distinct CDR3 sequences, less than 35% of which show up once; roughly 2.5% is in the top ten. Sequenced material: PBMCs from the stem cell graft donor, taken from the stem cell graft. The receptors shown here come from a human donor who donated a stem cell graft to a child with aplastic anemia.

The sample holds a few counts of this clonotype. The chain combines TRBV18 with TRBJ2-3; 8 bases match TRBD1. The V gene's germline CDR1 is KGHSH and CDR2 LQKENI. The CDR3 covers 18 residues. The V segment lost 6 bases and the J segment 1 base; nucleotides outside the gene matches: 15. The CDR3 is CASSIGQGDGGRTDTQYF. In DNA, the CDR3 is TGTGCCAGCTCTATCGGACAGGGCGACGGGGGCCGCACAGATACGCAGTATTTT.

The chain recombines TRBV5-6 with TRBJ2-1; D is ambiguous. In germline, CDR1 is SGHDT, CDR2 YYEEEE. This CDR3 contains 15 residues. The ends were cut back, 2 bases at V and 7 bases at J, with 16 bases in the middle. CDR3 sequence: CASSFDLATWNEQFF. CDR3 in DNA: TGTGCCAGCAGCTTTGATTTGGCGACGTGGAATGAGCAGTTCTTC.

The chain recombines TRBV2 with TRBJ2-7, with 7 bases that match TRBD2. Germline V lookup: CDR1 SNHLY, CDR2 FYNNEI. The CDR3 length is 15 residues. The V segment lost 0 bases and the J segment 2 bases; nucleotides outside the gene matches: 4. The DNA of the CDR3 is TGTGCCAGCAGTGAAGCCCCGGGGGGACCCTACGAGCAGTACTTC. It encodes CASSEAPGGPYEQYF. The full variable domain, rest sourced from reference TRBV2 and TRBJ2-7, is EPEVTQTPSHQVTQMGQEVILRCVPISNHLYFYWYRQILGQKVEFLVSFYNNEISEKSEIFDDQFSVERPDGSNFTLKIRSTKLEDSAMYFCASSEAPGGPYEQYFGPGTRLTVT.

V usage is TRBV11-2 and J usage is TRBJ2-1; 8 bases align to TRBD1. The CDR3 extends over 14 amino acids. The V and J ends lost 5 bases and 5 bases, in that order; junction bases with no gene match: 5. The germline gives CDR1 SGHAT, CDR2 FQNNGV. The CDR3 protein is CASSPYRGDNEQFF. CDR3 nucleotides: TGTGCCAGCAGCCCGTACAGGGGGGACAATGAGCAGTTCTTC.

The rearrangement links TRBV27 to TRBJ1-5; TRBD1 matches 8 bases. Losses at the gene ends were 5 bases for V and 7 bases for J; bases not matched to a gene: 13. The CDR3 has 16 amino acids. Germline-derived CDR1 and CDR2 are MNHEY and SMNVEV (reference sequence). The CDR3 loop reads CASSHLASGGGQPQHF. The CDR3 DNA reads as TGTGCCAGCAGTCATCTCGCATCAGGGGGCGGGCAGCCCCAGCATTTT.

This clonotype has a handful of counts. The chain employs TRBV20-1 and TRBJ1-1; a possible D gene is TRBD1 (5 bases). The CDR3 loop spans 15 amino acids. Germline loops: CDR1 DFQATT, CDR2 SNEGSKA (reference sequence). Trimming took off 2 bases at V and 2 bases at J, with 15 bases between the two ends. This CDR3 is CSARFGGEANTEAFF. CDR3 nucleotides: TGCAGTGCTAGATTTGGGGGAGAAGCAAACACTGAAGCTTTCTTT.

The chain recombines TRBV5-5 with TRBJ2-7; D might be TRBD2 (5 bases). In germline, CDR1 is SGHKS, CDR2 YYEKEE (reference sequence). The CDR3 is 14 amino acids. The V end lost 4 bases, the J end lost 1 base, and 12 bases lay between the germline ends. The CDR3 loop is CASSVDLISYEQYV. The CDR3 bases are TGTGCCAGCAGCGTGGACTTGATTTCCTACGAGCAGTACGTC.

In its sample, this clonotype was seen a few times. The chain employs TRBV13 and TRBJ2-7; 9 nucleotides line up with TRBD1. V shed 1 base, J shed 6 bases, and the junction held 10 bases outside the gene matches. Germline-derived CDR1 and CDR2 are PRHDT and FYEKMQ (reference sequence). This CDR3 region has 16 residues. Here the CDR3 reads CASSLASGTGYFEQYF. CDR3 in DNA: TGTGCCAGCAGCTTAGCCTCAGGGACAGGGTACTTCGAGCAGTACTTC.

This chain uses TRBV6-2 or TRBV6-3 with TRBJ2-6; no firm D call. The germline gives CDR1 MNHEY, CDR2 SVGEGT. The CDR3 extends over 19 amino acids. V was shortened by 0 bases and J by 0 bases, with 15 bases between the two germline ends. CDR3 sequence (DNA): TGTGCCAGCAGTTACTCGACTCTTCTGTTCGACTCTGGGGCCAACGTCCTGACTTTC. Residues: CASSYSTLLFDSGANVLTF.

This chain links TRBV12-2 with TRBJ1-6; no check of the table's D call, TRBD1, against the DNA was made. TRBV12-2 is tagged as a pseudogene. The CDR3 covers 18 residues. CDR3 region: CASRLVHSGTSDGSPLHF. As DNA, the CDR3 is TGTGCAAGTCGCTTAGTGCATTCGGGGACATCTGACGGTTCACCCCTCCACTTT.

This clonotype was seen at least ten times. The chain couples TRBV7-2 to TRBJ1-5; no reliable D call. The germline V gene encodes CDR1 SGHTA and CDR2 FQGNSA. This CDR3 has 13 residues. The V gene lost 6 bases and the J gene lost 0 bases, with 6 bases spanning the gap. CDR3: CASSPNSNQPQHF. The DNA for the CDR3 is TGTGCCAGCAGTCCTAATAGCAATCAGCCCCAGCATTTT.

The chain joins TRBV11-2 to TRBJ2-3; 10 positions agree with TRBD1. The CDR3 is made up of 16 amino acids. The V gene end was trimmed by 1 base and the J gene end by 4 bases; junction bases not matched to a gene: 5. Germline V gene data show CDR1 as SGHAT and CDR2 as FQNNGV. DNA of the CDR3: TGTGCCAGCAGCTTAGCCGGGACAGGGGTGTCAGATACGCAGTATTTT. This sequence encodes CASSLAGTGVSDTQYF.

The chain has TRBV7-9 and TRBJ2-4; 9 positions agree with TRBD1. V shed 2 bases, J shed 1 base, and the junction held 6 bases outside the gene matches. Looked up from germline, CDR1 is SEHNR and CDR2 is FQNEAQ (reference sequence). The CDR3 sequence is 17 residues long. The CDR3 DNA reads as TGTGCCAGCAGCTTATCCCTCGGGACAGGGGCCAAAAACATTCAGTACTTC. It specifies CASSLSLGTGAKNIQYF.

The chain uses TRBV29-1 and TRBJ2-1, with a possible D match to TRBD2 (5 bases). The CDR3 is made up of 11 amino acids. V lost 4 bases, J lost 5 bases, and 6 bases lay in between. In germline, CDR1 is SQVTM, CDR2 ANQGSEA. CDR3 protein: CSVVGDNEQFF. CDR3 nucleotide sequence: TGCAGCGTTGTCGGGGACAATGAGCAGTTCTTC.

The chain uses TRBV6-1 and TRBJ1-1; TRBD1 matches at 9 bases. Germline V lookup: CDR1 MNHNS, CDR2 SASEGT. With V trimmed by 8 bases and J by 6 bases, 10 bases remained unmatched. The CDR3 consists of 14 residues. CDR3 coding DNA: TGTGCCAGCTGCCCCCGGGACAGGGTGGCTGAAGCTTTCTTT. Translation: CASCPRDRVAEAFF.

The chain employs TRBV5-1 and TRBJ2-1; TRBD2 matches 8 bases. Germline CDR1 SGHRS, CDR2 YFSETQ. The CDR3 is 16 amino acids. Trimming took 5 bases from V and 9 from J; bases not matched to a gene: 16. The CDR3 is CASSPGIIAGFSEQFF. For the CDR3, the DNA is TGCGCCAGCAGTCCGGGTATAATAGCGGGATTTAGTGAGCAGTTCTTC.

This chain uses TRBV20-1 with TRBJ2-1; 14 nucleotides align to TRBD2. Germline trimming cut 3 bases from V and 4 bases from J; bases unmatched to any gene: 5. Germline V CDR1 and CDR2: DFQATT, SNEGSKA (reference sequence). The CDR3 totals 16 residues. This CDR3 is CSASGTSGRSYNEQFF. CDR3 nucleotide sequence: TGCAGTGCTAGCGGGACTAGCGGGAGATCGTACAATGAGCAGTTCTTC.

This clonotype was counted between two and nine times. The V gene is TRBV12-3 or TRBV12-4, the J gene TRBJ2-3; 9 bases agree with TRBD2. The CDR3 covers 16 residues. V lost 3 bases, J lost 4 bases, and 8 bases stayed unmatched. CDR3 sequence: CASSFVPAGGPDTQYF. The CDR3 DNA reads TGTGCCAGCAGTTTCGTCCCAGCGGGAGGACCAGATACGCAGTATTTT.

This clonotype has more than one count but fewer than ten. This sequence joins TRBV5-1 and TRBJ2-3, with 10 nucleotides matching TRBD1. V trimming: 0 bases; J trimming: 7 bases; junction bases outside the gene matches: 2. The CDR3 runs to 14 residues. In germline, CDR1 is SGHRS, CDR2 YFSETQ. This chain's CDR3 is CASSLGQGAYTQYF. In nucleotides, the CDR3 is TGCGCCAGCAGCTTGGGACAGGGGGCATATACGCAGTATTTT.

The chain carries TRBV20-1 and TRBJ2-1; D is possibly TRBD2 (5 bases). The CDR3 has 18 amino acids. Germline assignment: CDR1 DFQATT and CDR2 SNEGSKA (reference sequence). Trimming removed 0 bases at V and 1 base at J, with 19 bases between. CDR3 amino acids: CSARETELSGGSYNEQFF. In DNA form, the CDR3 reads TGCAGTGCTAGAGAAACAGAACTAAGCGGCGGTTCCTACAATGAGCAGTTCTTC.